Listed below are T cell receptor beta chains from one sample, sequenced in a study of lymphopenia after photon versus proton radiotherapy. Some clones are missing from TCRdb's copy, which holds only in-frame ones; the method was immunoSEQ multiplex PCR. The sample has about 70,000 clones, about 90% seen once. The specimen was peripheral blood, collected from a patient treated with proton-based radiotherapy. The receptors shown here come from a man aged 80 or over with esophageal cancer. Both conserved end residues are trimmed from each CDR3. Each record gives: V gene, CDR3 protein.

V: TRBV4-3
CDR3: ASSQSPGNTEAF

V: TRBV11-3
CDR3: ASSSLAGGTDTQY

V: TRBV6-6
CDR3: ASRKRQGSPDTQY

V: TRBV21-1
CDR3: ASRGLGDRGRKGSYNEQF

V: TRBV7-2
CDR3: ASSLGGGPQH

V: TRBV4-2
CDR3: ASSRDERGDNEQF

V: TRBV6-5
CDR3: ASSYASGGEETQY

V: TRBV6-4
CDR3: ASSPGTSGGASDTQY

V: TRBV7-2
CDR3: ASSSRSGDHNEQF

V: TRBV7-8
CDR3: ASSLTSSSYNEQF

V: TRBV5-1
CDR3: ASSLGLDLMNTEAF

V: TRBV18
CDR3: ASSPSGAADTGELF

V: TRBV6-5
CDR3: ASSYSRGLQHEQY

V: TRBV4-2
CDR3: ASSQDGQAGEGQPQH

V: TRBV7-9
CDR3: ASSLVSGTTGNTIY

V: TRBV7-9
CDR3: ASSPNRNTIY

V: TRBV5-1
CDR3: ASSGSPGLQETQY

V: TRBV11-2
CDR3: ASSHDWGTPYEQY

V: TRBV29-1
CDR3: SVSDSEAF

V: TRBV15
CDR3: ATSRDVGEGVVF

V: TRBV7-9
CDR3: ASSKEGRLGVYGYT

V: TRBV29-1
CDR3: SVGLAGGWEQF

V: TRBV11-3
CDR3: ASSLGLGTEAF

V: TRBV19
CDR3: ASNSYGYT

V: TRBV7-2
CDR3: ASSQGADTQY

V: TRBV5-4
CDR3: ASSSKTTASTDTQY

V: TRBV5-5
CDR3: ASSLVSTNYGYT

V: TRBV5-1
CDR3: ASTQGFNTEAF

V: TRBV10-3
CDR3: AISENNQPQH

V: TRBV6-5
CDR3: TSSYSPGQGFGYT

V: TRBV6-5
CDR3: ASSYSRTGYYEQY

V: TRBV9
CDR3: ASSVAFSDSRFEQF

V: TRBV9
CDR3: ASSVRSGGTSYQETQY

V: TRBV25-1
CDR3: ASSEYIRDRGSYGYT

V: TRBV29-1
CDR3: SVGGSTNEKLF

V: TRBV4-3
CDR3: ASSQVVRGNYGYT

V: TRBV11-2
CDR3: ASSLDPTDYSYEQY

V: TRBV27
CDR3: ASSSGAEQF

V: TRBV5-1
CDR3: ASSLSGFPEAF